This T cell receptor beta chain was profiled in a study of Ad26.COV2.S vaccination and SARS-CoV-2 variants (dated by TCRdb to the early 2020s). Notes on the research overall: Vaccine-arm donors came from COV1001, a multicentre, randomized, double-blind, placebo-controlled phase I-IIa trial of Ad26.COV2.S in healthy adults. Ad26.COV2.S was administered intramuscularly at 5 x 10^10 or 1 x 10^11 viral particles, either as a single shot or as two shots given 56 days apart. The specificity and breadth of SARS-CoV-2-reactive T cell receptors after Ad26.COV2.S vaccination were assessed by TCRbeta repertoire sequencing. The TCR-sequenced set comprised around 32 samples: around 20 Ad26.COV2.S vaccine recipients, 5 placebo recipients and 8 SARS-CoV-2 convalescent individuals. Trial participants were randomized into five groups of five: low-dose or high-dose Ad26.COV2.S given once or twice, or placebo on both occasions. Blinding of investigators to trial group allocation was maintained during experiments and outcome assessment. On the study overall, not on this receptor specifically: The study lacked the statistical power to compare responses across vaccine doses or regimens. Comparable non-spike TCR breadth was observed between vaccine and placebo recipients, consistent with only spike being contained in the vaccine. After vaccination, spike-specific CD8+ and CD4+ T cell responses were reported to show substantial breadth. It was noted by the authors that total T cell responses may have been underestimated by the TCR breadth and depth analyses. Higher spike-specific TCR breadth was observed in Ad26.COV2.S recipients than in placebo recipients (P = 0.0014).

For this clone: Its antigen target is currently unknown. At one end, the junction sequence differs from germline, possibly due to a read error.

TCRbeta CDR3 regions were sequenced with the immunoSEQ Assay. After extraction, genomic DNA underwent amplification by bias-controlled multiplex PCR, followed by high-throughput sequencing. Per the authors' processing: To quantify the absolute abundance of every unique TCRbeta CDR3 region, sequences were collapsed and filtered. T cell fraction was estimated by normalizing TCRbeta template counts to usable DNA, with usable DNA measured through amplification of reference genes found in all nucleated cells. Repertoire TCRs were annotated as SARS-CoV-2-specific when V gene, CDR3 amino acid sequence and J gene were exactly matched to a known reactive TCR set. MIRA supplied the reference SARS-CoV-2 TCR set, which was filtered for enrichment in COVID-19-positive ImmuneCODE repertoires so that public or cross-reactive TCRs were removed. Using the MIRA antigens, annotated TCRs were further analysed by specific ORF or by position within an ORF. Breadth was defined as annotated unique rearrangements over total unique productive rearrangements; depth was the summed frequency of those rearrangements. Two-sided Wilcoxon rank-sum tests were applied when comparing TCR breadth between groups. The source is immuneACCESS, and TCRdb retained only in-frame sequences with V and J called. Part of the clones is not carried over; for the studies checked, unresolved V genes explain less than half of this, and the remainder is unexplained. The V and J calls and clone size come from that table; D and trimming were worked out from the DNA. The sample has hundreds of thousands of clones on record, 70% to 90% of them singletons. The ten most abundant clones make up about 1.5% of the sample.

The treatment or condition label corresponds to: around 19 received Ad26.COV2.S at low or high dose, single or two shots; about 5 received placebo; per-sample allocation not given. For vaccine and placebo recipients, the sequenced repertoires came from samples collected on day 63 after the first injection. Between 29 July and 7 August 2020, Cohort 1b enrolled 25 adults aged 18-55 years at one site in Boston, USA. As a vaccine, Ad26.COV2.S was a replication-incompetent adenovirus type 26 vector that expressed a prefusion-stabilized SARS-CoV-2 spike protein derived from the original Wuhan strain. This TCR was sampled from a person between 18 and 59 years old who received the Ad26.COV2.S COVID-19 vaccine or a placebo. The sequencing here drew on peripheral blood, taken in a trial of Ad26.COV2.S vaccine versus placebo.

The CDR3 amino acid sequence is: CASSPRTGQGSYNEQFF. The bases are TGTGCTAGCAGCCCTAGGACGGGGCAGGGATCCTACAATGAGCAGTTCTTC. Recombination connected TRBV7-7 to TRBJ2-1; the D gene is perhaps TRBD1 or TRBD2, as each covers 5 bases. The germline V gene (reference sequence) gives CDR1 as SSHAT and CDR2 as FNYEAQ. Including cysteine and phenylalanine, the CDR3 has 17 amino acids. Of all the DNA, just the CDR3 is kept, 51 bases in frame from base 1.